This T cell receptor (beta chain) was recorded in a study of blood T cells in healthy people across ages. Study in general: Template switching recovered approximately one barcoded beta molecule for every two T cells.

This clonotype was observed many times. It was with a sample-barcoded 5' primer and a J-beta primer mix that a second PCR of roughly 6 to 12 cycles was run. Every cDNA molecule bore a tag from a template-switch adaptor containing 12 random nucleotides. TCRdb ran MiXCR on the 5' RACE reads and lists one entry per CDR3 protein. This sample has 850,000 to 1,100,000 distinct CDR3 sequences, with 35% to 40% found just once. Looked up from germline, CDR1 is DFQATT and CDR2 is SNEGSKA (reference sequence). The CDR3 length is 13 residues. The V end lost 3 bases, the J end lost 5 bases, and 11 bases lay between the germline ends. Samples had at least 6.5 million PBMCs isolated from them.

The TCR was taken from a man aged 18 to 29 in good health. The sample was blood. The chain uses TRBV20-1 and TRBJ2-4, with D tentatively TRBD1 (5 bases). The CDR3 reads CSASVDRQNIQYF. In nucleotides, the CDR3 is TGCAGTGCTAGTGTCGACAGACAAAACATTCAGTACTTC.